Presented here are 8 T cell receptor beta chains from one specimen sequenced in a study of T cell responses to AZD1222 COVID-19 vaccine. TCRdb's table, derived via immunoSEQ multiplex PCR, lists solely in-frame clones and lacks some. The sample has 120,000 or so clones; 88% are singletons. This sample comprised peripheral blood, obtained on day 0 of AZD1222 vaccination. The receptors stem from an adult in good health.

Here the CDR3 DNA reads TGCGCCAGCAGTACCTCGGTGGGCAGCTCCTATGGCTACACCTTC. It translates to CASSTSVGSSYGYTF. The chain recombines TRBV5-1 with TRBJ1-2; D is unclear. The V gene's germline CDR1 is SGHRS and CDR2 YFSETQ. V lost 5 bases and J 4 bases, leaving 18 bases between the germline ends. The CDR3 covers 15 residues.

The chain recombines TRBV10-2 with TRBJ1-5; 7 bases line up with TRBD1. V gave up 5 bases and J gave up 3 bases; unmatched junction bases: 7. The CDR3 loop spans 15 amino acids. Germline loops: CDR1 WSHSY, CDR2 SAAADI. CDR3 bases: TGCGCCAGCAGTCCTAGGACAGGTGCCAATCAGCCCCAGCATTTT. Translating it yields CASSPRTGANQPQHF.

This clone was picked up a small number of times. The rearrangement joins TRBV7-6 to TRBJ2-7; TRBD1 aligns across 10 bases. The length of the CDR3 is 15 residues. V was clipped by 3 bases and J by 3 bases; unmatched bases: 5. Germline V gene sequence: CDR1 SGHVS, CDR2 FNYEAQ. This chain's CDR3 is CASSLPGQGFYEQYF. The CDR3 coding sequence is TGTGCCAGCAGCTTGCCGGGACAGGGGTTCTACGAGCAGTACTTC.

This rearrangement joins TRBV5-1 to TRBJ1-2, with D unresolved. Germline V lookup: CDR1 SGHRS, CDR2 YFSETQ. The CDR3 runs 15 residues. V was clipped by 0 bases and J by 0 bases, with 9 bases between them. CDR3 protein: CASSLGRTPNYGYTF. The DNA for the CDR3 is TGCGCCAGCAGCTTGGGTCGGACCCCTAACTATGGCTACACCTTC.

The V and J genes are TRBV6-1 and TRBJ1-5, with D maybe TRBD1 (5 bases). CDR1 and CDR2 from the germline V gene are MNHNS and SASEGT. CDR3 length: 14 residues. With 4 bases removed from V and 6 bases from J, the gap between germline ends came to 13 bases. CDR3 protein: CASSGQGQGQPQHF. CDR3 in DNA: TGTGCCAGCAGTGGACAAGGGCAGGGTCAGCCCCAGCATTTT.

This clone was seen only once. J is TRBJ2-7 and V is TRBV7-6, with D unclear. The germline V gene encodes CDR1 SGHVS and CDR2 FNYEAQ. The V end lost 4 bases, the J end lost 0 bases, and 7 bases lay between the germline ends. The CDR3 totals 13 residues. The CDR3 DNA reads TGTGCCAGCAGCTCCCCTCTCTCCTACGAGCAGTACTTC. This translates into CASSSPLSYEQYF.

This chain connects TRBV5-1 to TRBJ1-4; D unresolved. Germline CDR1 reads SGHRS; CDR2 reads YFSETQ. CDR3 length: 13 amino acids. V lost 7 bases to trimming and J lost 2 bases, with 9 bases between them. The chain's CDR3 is CASASVTNEKLFF. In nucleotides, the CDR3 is TGCGCCAGCGCTTCGGTGACTAATGAAAAACTGTTTTTT.

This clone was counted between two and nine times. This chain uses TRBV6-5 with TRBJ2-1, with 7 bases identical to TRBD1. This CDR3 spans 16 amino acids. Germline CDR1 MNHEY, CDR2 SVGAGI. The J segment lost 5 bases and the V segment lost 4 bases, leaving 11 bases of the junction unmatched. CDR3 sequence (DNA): TGTGCCAGCAGTTCGATCAATAGGGGGCGGGACAATGAGCAGTTCTTC. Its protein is CASSSINRGRDNEQFF.